This T cell receptor beta chain was identified during a study of control samples from healthy donors and cancer patients. TCRdb keeps only in-frame clones here, not all; method: immunoSEQ multiplex PCR. The repertoire holds some 160,000 clones, with 89% as singletons. The CDR3 extends over 15 amino acids. Per germline, CDR1 SGHRS and CDR2 YFSETQ. V was cut by 0 bases and J by 2 bases, with 11 bases left in between. The sequence came from a young man in good health. The chain links TRBV5-1 to TRBJ1-1, with D perhaps matching TRBD1 (5 bases). The sequencing input was blood. The CDR3 bases are TGCGCCAGCAGCTTGGACCTACAGGAAAACACTGAAGCTTTCTTT. Translation: CASSLDLQENTEAFF.